This T cell receptor beta chain was sequenced during a study of control samples from healthy donors and cancer patients. The CDR3 runs to 13 residues. V lost 1 base and J 9 bases, leaving 10 bases between the germline ends. Looked up from germline, CDR1 is SGHAT and CDR2 is FQNNGV. Sequencing was performed with immunoSEQ multiplex PCR; in TCRdb, only in-frame clones are kept and a portion is missing. The sample carries some 120,000 clones, over 85% recorded once. The source material was blood. This receptor was obtained from a man under 40 in good health. The V gene is TRBV11-2, the J gene TRBJ2-1, with D possibly TRBD2 on 5 matching bases. The CDR3 protein is CASSLVLASEQFF. CDR3 coding DNA: TGTGCCAGCAGCTTAGTATTAGCGTCTGAGCAGTTCTTC.